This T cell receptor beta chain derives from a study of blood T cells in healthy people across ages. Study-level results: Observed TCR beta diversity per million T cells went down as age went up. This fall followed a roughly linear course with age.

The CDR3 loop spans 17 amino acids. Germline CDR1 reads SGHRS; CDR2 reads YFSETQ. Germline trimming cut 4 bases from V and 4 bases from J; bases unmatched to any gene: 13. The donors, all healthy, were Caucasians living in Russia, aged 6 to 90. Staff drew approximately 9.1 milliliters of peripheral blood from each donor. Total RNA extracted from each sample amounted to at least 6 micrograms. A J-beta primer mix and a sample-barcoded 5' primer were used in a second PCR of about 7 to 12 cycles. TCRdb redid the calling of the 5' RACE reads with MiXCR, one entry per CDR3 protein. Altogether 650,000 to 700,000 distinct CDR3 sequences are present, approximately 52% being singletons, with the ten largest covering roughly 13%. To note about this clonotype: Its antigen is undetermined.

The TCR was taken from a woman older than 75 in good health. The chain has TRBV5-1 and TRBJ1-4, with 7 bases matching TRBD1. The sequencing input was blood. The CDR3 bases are TGCGCCAGCAGCGTTTTTGGACCGCGGGACAGTAATGAAAAACTGTTTTTT. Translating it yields CASSVFGPRDSNEKLFF. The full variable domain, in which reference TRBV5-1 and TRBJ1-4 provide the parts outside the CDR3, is KAGVTQTPRYLIKTRGQQVTLSCSPISGHRSVSWYQQTPGQGLQFLFEYFSETQRNKGNFPGRFSGRQFSNSRSEMNVSTLELGDSALYLCASSVFGPRDSNEKLFFGSGTQLSVL.